This T cell receptor (beta chain) emerged from a study of T cells after posttransplantation cyclophosphamide. Using immunoSEQ multiplex PCR, the repertoire was profiled, and TCRdb retains in-frame clones only, with some absent. The data hold about 17,000 clones, with 77% observed a single time. Comment on this clone: No antigen is known for it.

CDR1 and CDR2 from the germline V gene are SGHRS and YFSETQ. The CDR3 runs to 11 residues. Between the trimmed V and J ends, which lost 6 bases and 11 bases, there was a span of 14 bases. Busulfan-fludarabine conditioning, marrow transplant, and cyclophosphamide on days +3 and +4 were administered. Whole-study findings and limits: Later blood repertoires were often dominated by clones from the donor CD8+ memory compartment. TRB clonality was highly associated with recipient CMV seropositivity and reactivation.

The material was CD8+ T cells sorted from PBMCs, obtained 1,700 to 2,000 days after a stem cell transplant with posttransplant cyclophosphamide. This chain joins TRBV5-1 and TRBJ1-1; D unresolved. The clonotype originates from a female patient aged 40-49 years who received an allogeneic stem cell transplant from a related donor, was CMV-positive, and had no GVHD. Some T cells may have come from the graft donor. The CDR3 DNA reads TGCGCCAGCAAGGAGGGCCAAACCGCTTTCTTT. Its translation is CASKEGQTAFF.